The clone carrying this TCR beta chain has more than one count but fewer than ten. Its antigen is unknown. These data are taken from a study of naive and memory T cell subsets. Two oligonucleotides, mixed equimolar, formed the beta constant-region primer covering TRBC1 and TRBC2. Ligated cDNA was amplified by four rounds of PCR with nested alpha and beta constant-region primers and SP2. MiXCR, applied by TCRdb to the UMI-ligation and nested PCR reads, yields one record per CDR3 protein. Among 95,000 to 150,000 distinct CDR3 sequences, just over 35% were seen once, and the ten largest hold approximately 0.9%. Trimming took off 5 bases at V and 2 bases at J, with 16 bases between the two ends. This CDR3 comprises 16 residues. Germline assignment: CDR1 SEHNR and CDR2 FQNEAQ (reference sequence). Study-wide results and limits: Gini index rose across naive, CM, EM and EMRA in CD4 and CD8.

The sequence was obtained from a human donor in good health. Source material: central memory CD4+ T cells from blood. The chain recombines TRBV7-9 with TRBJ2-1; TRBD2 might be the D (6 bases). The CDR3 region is CASSLPLSGTYNEQFF. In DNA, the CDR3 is TGTGCCAGCAGCCTCCCCCTTAGCGGCACCTACAATGAGCAGTTCTTC.